This T cell receptor (beta chain) was sequenced during a study of blood T cell repertoires in COVID-19. As for the study in general: There were acute and convalescent COVID-19 samples, and they came from the United States, Italy and Spain. Sources were T cells, B-cell-depleted T cells, or PBMCs; the material itself was cDNA or gDNA.

Per the original methods: Reference gene primer amplification yielded estimated nucleated cell counts. Assay: immunoSEQ multiplex PCR; the TCRdb copy retains only in-frame clones and omits some. The D gene and trimming were derived from the DNA, and the V and J assignments and clone size from that table. The table includes over 90,000 clones, about 88% detected once. The trim removed 1 base at V and 7 bases at J, leaving 5 bases unmatched. Germline CDR1 is GTSNPN and CDR2 is SVGIG (reference sequence). The CDR3 loop spans 14 amino acids. The sequencing sample was made of peripheral blood. The chain is built from TRBV30 and TRBJ2-1, with 9 bases lining up with TRBD1. This clonotype was sampled from a man in his forties or fifties with active or convalescent COVID-19. CDR3 residues: CAWSGGQGVNEQFF. The CDR3 bases are TGTGCCTGGAGTGGGGGACAGGGTGTTAATGAGCAGTTCTTC.